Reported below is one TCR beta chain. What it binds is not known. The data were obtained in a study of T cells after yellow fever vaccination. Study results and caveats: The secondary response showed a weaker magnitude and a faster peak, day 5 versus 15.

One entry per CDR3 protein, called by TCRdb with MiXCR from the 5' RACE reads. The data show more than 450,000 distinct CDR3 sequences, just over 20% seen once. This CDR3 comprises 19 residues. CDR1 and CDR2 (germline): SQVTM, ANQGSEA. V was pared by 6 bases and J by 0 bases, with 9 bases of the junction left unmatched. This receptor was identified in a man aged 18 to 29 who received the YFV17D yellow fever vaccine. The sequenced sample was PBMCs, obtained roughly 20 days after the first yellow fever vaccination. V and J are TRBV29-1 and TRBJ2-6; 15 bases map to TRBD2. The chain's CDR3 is CSVSGLAGGLSSGANVLTF. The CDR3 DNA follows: TGCAGCGTGTCGGGACTAGCGGGGGGCTTAAGCTCTGGGGCCAACGTCCTGACTTTC.